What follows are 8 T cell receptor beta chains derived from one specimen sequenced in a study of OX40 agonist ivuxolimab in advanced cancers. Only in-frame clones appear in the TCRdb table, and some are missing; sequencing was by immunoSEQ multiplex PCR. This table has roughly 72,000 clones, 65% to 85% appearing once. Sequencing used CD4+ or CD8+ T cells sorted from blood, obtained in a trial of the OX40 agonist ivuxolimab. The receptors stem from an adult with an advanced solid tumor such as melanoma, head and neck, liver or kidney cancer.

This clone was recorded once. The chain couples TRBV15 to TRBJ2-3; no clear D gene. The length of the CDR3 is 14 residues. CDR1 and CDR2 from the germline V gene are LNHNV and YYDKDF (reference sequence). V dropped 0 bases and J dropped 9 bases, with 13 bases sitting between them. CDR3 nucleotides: TGTGCCACCAGCAGAGATCAATTTTGGGGAACGCAGTATTTT. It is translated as CATSRDQFWGTQYF. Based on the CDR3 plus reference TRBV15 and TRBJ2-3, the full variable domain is DAMVIQNPRYQVTQFGKPVTLSCSQTLNHNVMYWYQQKSSQAPKLLFHYYDKDFNNEADTPDNFQSRRPNTSFCFLDIRSPGLGDTAMYLCATSRDQFWGTQYFGPGTRLTVL.

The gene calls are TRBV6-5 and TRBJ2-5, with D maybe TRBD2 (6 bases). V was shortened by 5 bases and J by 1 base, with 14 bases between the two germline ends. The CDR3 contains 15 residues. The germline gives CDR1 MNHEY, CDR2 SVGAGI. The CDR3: CASSKGQGLQETQYF. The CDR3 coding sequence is TGTGCCAGCAGTAAGGGGCAGGGACTCCAAGAGACCCAGTACTTC.

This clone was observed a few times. The CDR3 protein is CASSPYGVEGNQPQHF. The CDR3 coding sequence is TGTGCCAGCAGCCCGTACGGGGTCGAGGGCAATCAGCCCCAGCATTTT. The V call is TRBV7-9, the J call TRBJ1-5, with D hard to call. Trimming took 5 bases from V and 2 from J, leaving 16 bases between them. The germline CDR1 and CDR2 sequences are SEHNR and FQNEAQ (reference sequence). The CDR3 loop spans 16 amino acids. The full variable domain, rest sourced from reference TRBV7-9 and TRBJ1-5, is DTGVSQNPRHKITKRGQNVTFRCDPISEHNRLYWYRQTLGQGPEFLTYFQNEAQLEKSRLLSDRFSAERPKGSFSTLEIQRTEQGDSAMYLCASSPYGVEGNQPQHFGDGTRLSIL.

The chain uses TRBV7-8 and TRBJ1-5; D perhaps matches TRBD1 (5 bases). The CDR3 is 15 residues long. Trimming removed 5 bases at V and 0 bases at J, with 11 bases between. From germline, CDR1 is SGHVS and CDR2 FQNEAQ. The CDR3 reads CASSDSGASNQPQHF. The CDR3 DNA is TGTGCCAGCAGCGACTCTGGGGCTAGCAATCAGCCCCAGCATTTT.

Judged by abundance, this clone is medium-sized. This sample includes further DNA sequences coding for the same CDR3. The CDR3 loop is CASSIELAGVGYEQYF. The DNA of the CDR3 is TGTGCCAGTAGTATAGAGTTGGCAGGGGTCGGCTACGAGCAGTACTTC. This chain links TRBV19 with TRBJ2-7; the D gene is possibly TRBD1 (6 bases). This CDR3 comprises 16 residues. Between the trimmed V and J ends, which lost 0 bases and 3 bases, there was a span of 15 bases. Germline V gene data show CDR1 as LNHDA and CDR2 as SQIVND (reference sequence).

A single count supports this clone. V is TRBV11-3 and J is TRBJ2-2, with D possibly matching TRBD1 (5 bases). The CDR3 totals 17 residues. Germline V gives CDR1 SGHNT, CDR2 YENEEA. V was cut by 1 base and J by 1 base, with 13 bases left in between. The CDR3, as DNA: TGTGCCAGCAGCTTAGGGGGCTGGCGGAGGAACACCGGGGAGCTGTTTTTT. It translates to CASSLGGWRRNTGELFF.

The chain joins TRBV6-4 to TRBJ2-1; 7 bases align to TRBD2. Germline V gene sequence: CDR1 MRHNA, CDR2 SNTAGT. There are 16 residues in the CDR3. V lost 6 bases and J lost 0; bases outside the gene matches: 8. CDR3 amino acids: CASSPRRGSSYNEQFF. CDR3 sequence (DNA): TGTGCCAGCAGCCCAAGGCGGGGGAGCTCCTACAATGAGCAGTTCTTC.

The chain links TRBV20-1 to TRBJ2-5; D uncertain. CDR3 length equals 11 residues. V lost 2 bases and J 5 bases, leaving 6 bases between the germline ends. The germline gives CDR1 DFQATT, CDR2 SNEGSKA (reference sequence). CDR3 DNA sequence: TGCAGTGCTAGACTGCGGGAGACCCAGTACTTC. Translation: CSARLRETQYF.